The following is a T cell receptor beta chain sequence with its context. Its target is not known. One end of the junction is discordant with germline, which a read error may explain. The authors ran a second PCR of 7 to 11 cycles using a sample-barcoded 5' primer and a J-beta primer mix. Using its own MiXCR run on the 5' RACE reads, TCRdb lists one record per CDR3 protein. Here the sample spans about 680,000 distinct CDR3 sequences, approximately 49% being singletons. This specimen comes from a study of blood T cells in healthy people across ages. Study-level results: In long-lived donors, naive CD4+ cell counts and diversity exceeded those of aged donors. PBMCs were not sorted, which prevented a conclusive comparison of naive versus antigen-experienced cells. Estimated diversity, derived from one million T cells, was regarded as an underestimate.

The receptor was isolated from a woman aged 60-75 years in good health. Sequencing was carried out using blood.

The CDR3, as DNA: TGCGCCAGCAGCGAATTTCAGGCCCGAGGCTATGGCTACACCTTC. Protein sequence: CASSEFQARGYGYTF. The chain has TRBV25-1 and TRBJ1-2; D is unresolved. Germline CDR1 MGHDK, CDR2 SYGVNS. This CDR3 comprises 15 residues.